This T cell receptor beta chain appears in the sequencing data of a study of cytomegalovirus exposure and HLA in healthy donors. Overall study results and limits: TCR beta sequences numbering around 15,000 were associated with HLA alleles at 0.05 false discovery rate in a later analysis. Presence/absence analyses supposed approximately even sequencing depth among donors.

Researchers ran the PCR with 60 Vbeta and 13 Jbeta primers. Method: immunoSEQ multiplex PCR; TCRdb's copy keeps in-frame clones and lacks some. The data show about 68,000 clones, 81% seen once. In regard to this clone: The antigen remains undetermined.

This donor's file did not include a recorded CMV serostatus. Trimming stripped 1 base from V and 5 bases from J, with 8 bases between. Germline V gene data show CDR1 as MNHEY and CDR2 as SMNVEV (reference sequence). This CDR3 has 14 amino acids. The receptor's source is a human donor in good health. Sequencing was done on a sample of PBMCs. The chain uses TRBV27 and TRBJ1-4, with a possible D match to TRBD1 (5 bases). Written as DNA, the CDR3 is TGTGCCAGCAGTTTATGGGGCTCCAATGAAAAACTGTTTTTT. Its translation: CASSLWGSNEKLFF.